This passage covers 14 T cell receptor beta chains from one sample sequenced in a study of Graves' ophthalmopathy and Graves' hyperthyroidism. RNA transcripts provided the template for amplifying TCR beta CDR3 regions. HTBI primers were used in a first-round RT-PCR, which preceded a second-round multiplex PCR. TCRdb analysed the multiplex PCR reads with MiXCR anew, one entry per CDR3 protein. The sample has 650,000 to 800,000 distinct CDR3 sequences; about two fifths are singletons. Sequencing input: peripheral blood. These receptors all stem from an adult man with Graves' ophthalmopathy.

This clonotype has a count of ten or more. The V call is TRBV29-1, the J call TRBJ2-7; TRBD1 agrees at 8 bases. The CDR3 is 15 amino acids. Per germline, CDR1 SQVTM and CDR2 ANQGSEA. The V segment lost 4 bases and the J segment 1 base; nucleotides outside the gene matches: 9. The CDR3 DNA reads TGCAGCGTTGTAGGAGTGGGACAGGATTCCTACGAGCAGTACTTC. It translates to CSVVGVGQDSYEQYF.

The CDR3 bases are TGTGCCAGCAGTCGATACAGGACAGGGGGCCAAGAGACCCAGTACTTC. It codes for CASSRYRTGGQETQYF. The rearrangement joins TRBV7-6 to TRBJ2-5; the match to TRBD1 covers 10 bases. Germline assignment: CDR1 SGHVS and CDR2 FNYEAQ. V dropped 6 bases and J dropped 1; count of bases not matched to a gene: 8. The CDR3 has 16 residues.

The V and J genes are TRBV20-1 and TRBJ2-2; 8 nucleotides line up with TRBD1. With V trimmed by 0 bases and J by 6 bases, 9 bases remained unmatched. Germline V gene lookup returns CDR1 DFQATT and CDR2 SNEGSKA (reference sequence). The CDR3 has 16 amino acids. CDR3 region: CSARDSGQAVAGELFF. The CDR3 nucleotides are TGCAGTGCTAGAGATTCGGGACAGGCGGTCGCCGGGGAGCTGTTTTTT.

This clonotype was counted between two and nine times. For the CDR3, the DNA is TGCAGTGCTAGAGTCCCCCCAGGGGTGGATTCACCCCTCCACTTT. This sequence encodes CSARVPPGVDSPLHF. This chain links TRBV20-1 with TRBJ1-6, with D perhaps TRBD1 (6 bases). In germline, CDR1 is DFQATT, CDR2 SNEGSKA (reference sequence). Between the trimmed V and J ends, which lost 1 base and 8 bases, there was a span of 15 bases. The CDR3 runs 15 residues.

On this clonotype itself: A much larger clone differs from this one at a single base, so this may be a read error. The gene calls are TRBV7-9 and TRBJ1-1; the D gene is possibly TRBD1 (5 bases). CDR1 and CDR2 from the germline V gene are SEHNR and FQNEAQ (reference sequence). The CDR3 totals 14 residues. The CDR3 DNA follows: TGTGCCAGCAGCCGGATCGGGGCTAACACTGAAGCTTCCTTT. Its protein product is CASSRIGANTEASF.

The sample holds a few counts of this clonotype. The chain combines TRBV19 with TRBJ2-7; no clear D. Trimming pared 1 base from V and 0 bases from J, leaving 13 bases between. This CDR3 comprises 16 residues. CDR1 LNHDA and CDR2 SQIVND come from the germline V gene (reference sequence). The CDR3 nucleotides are TGTGCCAGTAGTATAGCTGCCAGACCTCTCTCCTACGAGCAGTACTTC. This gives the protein CASSIAARPLSYEQYF.

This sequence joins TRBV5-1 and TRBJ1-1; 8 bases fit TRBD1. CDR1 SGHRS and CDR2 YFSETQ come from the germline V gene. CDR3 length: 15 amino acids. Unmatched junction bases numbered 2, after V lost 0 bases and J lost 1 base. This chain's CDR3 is CASSLETGGNTEAFF. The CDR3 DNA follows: TGCGCCAGCAGCTTGGAAACAGGGGGGAACACTGAAGCTTTCTTT.

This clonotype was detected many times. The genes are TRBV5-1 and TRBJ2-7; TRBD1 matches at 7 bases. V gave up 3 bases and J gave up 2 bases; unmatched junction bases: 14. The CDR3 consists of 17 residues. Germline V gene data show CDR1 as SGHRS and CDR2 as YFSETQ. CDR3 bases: TGCGCCAGCAGCTCCTCAAACTTGACAGGGTGGACCTACGAGCAGTACTTC. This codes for CASSSSNLTGWTYEQYF.

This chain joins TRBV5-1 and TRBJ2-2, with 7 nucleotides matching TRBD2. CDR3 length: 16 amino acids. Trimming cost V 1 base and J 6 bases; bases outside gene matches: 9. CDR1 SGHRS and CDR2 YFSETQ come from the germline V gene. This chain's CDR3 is CASSLPSGGGAGELFF. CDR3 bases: TGCGCCAGCAGCTTGCCTAGCGGAGGAGGGGCCGGGGAGCTGTTTTTT. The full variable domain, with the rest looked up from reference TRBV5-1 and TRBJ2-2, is KAGVTQTPRYLIKTRGQQVTLSCSPISGHRSVSWYQQTPGQGLQFLFEYFSETQRNKGNFPGRFSGRQFSNSRSEMNVSTLELGDSALYLCASSLPSGGGAGELFFGEGSRLTVL.

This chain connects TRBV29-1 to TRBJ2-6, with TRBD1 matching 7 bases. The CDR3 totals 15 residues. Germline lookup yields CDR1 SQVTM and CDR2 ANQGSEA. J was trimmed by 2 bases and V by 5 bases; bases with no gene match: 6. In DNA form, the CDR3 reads TGCAGCGTTCTACAGGGGAGTCCTGGGGCCAACGTCCTGACTTTC. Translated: CSVLQGSPGANVLTF. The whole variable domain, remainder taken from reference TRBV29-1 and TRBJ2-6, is SAVISQKPSRDICQRGTSLTIQCQVDSQVTMMFWYRQQPGQSLTLIATANQGSEATYESGFVIDKFPISRPNLTFSTLTVSNMSPEDSSIYLCSVLQGSPGANVLTFGAGSRLTVL.

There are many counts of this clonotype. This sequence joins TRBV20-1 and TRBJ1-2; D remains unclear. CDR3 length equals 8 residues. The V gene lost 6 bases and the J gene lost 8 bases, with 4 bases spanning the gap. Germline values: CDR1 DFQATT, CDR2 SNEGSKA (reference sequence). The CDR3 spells CSAGGYTF. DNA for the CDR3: TGCAGTGCGGGCGGCTACACCTTC.

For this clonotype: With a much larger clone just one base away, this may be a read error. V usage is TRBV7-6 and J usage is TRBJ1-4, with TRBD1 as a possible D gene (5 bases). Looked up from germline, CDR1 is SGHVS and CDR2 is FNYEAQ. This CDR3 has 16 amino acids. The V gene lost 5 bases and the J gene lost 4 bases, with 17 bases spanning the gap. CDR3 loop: CASSPRDGGINEKLFF. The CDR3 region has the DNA TGTGCCAGCAGCCCCCGGGACGGGGGGATTAATGAAAAACTGTTTTTT.

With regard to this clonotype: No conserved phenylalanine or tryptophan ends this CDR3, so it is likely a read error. The CDR3 nucleotides read TGTGCCAGCAGCAAATCGGGGGTAGAGACCCAGTACCTC. Translation gives CASSKSGVETQYL. The gene calls are TRBV25-1 and TRBJ2-5; perhaps TRBD2 as D (6 bases). Germline CDR1 and CDR2: MGHDK and SYGVNS. This CDR3 contains 13 residues. V gave up 6 bases and J gave up 4 bases, with 12 bases separating them.

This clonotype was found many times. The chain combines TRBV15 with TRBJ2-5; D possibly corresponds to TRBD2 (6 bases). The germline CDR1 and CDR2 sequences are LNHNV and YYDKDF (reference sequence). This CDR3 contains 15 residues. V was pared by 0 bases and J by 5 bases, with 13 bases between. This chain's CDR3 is CATSRDLEGWETQYF. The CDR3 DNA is TGTGCCACCAGCAGAGATCTGGAGGGGTGGGAGACCCAGTACTTC.